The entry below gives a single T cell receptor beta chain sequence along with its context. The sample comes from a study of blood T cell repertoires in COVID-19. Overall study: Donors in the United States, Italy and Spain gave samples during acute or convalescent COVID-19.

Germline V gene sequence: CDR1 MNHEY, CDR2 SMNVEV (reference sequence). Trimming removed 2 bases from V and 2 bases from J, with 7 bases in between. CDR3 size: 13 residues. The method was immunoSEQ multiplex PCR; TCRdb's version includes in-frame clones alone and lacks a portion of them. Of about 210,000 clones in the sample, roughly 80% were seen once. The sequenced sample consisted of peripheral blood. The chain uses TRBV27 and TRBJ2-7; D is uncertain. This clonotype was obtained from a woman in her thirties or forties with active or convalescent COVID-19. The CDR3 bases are TGTGCCAGCAGTTTAGCCAGGACCTACGAGCAGTACTTC. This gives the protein CASSLARTYEQYF.